This T cell receptor beta chain was identified in a study of blood T cell repertoires in COVID-19. The wider study: COVID-19 samples collected from the United States, Italy and Spain covered acute and convalescent phases.

Data came from immunoSEQ multiplex PCR; TCRdb stores just in-frame clones and leaves some out. The table includes about 160,000 clones, 80% to 90% detected once. Individuals drawn from under 30 US areas were about 18 to 89 years old. Clinical history reported by participants formed the basis on which cohorts were assigned. This clone was picked up one time. The J segment lost 8 bases and the V segment lost 4 bases, leaving 4 bases of the junction unmatched. The CDR3 runs 13 residues. CDR1 LNHDA and CDR2 SQIVND come from the germline V gene (reference sequence). This chain connects TRBV19 to TRBJ2-1; 8 bases are shared with TRBD1. The sample taken for sequencing was PBMCs or T cells enriched from blood (not recorded which). The clonotype comes from a woman in her forties or fifties who had recovered from COVID-19. The chain's CDR3 is CASSTDRGYEQFF. The CDR3 DNA sequence: TGTGCCAGTAGTACAGACAGGGGCTATGAGCAGTTCTTC.